Sequencing of this T cell receptor (beta chain) was carried out in a study of CD8 T cells in ankylosing spondylitis. Study conclusions and caveats: Reportedly, disease-linked clones are significantly enriched in ankylosing spondylitis patients' matched synovial fluid. Both synovial fluid and blood in reactive arthritis had previously been reported to carry some motif variants. As for the disease-linked clones, they showed a CD8+ phenotype and occurred at relatively low frequencies in peripheral blood.

In this sample, this clonotype turned up a few times. Its antigen is unidentified. TCRdb recomputed calls from the 5' RACE reads with MiXCR, one row per CDR3 protein. The repertoire holds 200,000 to 250,000 distinct CDR3 sequences, with roughly 32% as singletons. CDR1 is ENHRY, CDR2 SYGVKD, per germline. This CDR3 has 14 residues. Trimming removed 7 bases from V and 0 bases from J; junction bases left unmatched: 2. This clonotype was sampled from a male donor with ankylosing spondylitis or in good health (not recorded which). The chain has TRBV10-3 and TRBJ1-3; 8 nucleotides match TRBD1. Material: blood, either unsorted or a sorted T cell fraction (not recorded which). The CDR3 loop reads CAIKDRGSGNTIYF. DNA for the CDR3: TGTGCCATCAAAGACAGGGGCTCTGGAAACACCATATATTTT.